These 27 T cell receptor beta chains share one sample of origin, sequenced in a study of blood T cells in healthy people across ages. Using a J-beta primer mix together with a sample-barcoded 5' primer, a second PCR was run for about 7 to 12 cycles. TCRdb ran MiXCR on the 5' RACE reads and lists one entry per CDR3 protein. The sample records under 2,000,000 distinct CDR3 sequences, around 50% being singletons. The sequenced sample was blood. The receptors were gathered from a woman aged 40 to 50 in good health.

The rearrangement joins TRBV20-1 to TRBJ2-7, with 9 bases that match TRBD1. This CDR3 is built from 15 residues. V shed 6 bases and J 1 base; nucleotides not matched to a gene: 10. The germline gives CDR1 DFQATT, CDR2 SNEGSKA (reference sequence). DNA for the CDR3: TGCAGTGCCAAGAGGGGACAGGGCGAATCCTACGAGCAGTACTTC. As protein: CSAKRGQGESYEQYF.

The CDR3 loop is CASSSGTVNQPQHF. For the CDR3, the DNA is TGTGCCAGCAGCTCCGGGACAGTCAATCAGCCCCAGCATTTT. The chain links TRBV12-3 or TRBV12-4 to TRBJ1-5; 7 bases map to TRBD1. V shed 6 bases and J 3 bases; nucleotides not matched to a gene: 5. The CDR3 covers 14 residues.

This sequence joins TRBV7-9 and TRBJ2-7, with 9 positions matching TRBD1. Germline-derived CDR1 and CDR2 are SEHNR and FQNEAQ (reference sequence). The CDR3 totals 15 residues. With V trimmed by 5 bases and J by 2 bases, 7 bases remained unmatched. The CDR3 loop is CASSGPGQGTYEQYF. CDR3 sequence (DNA): TGTGCCAGCAGCGGTCCGGGACAGGGAACCTACGAGCAGTACTTC. Full variable domain (rest looked up from reference TRBV7-9 and TRBJ2-7): DTGVSQNPRHKITKRGQNVTFRCDPISEHNRLYWYRQTLGQGPEFLTYFQNEAQLEKSRLLSDRFSAERPKGSFSTLEIQRTEQGDSAMYLCASSGPGQGTYEQYFGPGTRLTVT.

In its sample, this clonotype was seen a few times. The chain has TRBV29-1 and TRBJ2-5, with 7 bases fitting TRBD1. V shed 6 bases and J 5 bases; nucleotides not matched to a gene: 9. CDR1 SQVTM and CDR2 ANQGSEA come from the germline V gene. The CDR3 consists of 13 residues. The CDR3 loop is CSVIRQGRETQYF. CDR3 sequence (DNA): TGCAGCGTAATCCGACAGGGACGGGAGACCCAGTACTTC. Based on the CDR3 plus reference TRBV29-1 and TRBJ2-5, the full variable domain is SAVISQKPSRDICQRGTSLTIQCQVDSQVTMMFWYRQQPGQSLTLIATANQGSEATYESGFVIDKFPISRPNLTFSTLTVSNMSPEDSSIYLCSVIRQGRETQYFGPGTRLLVL.

The chain has TRBV20-1 and TRBJ1-6; D remains ambiguous. CDR1 and CDR2 from the germline V gene are DFQATT and SNEGSKA (reference sequence). The germline V and J ends were trimmed by 4 bases and 5 bases, with 9 bases remaining between them. The length of the CDR3 is 13 residues. The CDR3 DNA reads TGCAGTGCTAAACAGTCTAATAATTCACCCCTCCACTTT. Translated: CSAKQSNNSPLHF.

This sequence joins TRBV6-5 and TRBJ1-2; no clear D gene. With 2 bases removed from V and 7 bases from J, the gap between germline ends came to 11 bases. Germline V gene data show CDR1 as MNHEY and CDR2 as SVGAGI. This CDR3 has 13 amino acids. CDR3 nucleotide sequence: TGTGCCAGCAGTTACGAGACATTCTCTGGCTACACCTTC. Residues: CASSYETFSGYTF.

This clonotype came up once. The V gene is TRBV11-2, the J gene TRBJ2-3, with D tentatively TRBD2 (5 bases). The V gene lost 1 base and the J gene lost 2 bases, with 10 bases spanning the gap. Germline lookup yields CDR1 SGHAT and CDR2 FQNNGV. The CDR3 covers 15 residues. CDR3 sequence: CASSLGGSYTDTQYF. The CDR3, as DNA: TGTGCCAGCAGCTTAGGAGGGTCCTACACAGATACGCAGTATTTT.

In regard to this clonotype: The germline gene is not matched at one end of the junction; a read error may be the cause. V usage is TRBV12-3 or TRBV12-4 and J usage is TRBJ2-4, with D possibly being TRBD1 or TRBD2 (6 bases each). CDR3 length: 16 residues. The CDR3 DNA is TGTGCCGGCAGTTTCGGGGGAGAGGGGGTCAAAAACATTCAGTACTTC. Protein sequence: CAGSFGGEGVKNIQYF.

The chain uses TRBV20-1 and TRBJ2-6, with D perhaps TRBD1 or TRBD2 (5 bases each). The CDR3 has 16 residues. Trimming removed 1 base at V and 0 bases at J, with 10 bases between. Per germline, CDR1 DFQATT and CDR2 SNEGSKA (reference sequence). The CDR3 spells CSARGGASSGANVLTF. The CDR3 nucleotides read TGCAGTGCTAGAGGAGGGGCAAGCTCTGGGGCCAACGTCCTGACTTTC.

This clonotype was observed a single time. In nucleotides, the CDR3 is TGTGCCAGCAGCTTAGGGAAGGGGCTGGGTAAGTTCTTC. Its protein is CASSLGKGLGKFF. The chain has TRBV13 and TRBJ2-1; the D gene is possibly TRBD1 (5 bases). The CDR3 has 13 amino acids. CDR1 is PRHDT and CDR2 is FYEKMQ in the germline V gene (reference sequence). With 0 bases removed from V and 14 bases from J, the gap between germline ends came to 14 bases.

This clonotype was seen once. V and J are TRBV6-2 or TRBV6-3 and TRBJ1-5, with 7 bases lining up with TRBD1. The trim removed 7 bases at V and 4 bases at J, leaving 4 bases unmatched. CDR1 MNHEY and CDR2 SVGEGT come from the germline V gene. The CDR3 contains 13 residues. The CDR3 loop is CASTRQGNQPQHF. DNA for the CDR3: TGTGCCAGCACCCGACAGGGAAATCAGCCCCAGCATTTT.

In this sample, this clonotype turned up many times. The V gene is TRBV7-2, the J gene TRBJ2-7; 10 bases are shared with TRBD1. The germline gives CDR1 SGHTA, CDR2 FQGNSA. The ends lost 3 bases at V and 4 bases at J; junction bases unmatched: 6. The CDR3 is 15 amino acids. Written as DNA, the CDR3 is TGTGCCAGCAGCTTCACCGGGACAGGGGCGTACGAGCAGTACTTC. Translation: CASSFTGTGAYEQYF.

This clonotype appeared a few times. This chain joins TRBV15 and TRBJ2-1; 7 bases match TRBD1. The V and J ends lost 3 bases and 6 bases, in that order; junction bases with no gene match: 5. Germline CDR1 is LNHNV and CDR2 is YYDKDF (reference sequence). CDR3 length: 14 residues. The CDR3 is CATSRRGTVNEQFF. The CDR3, as DNA: TGTGCCACCAGCAGGAGGGGGACAGTCAATGAGCAGTTCTTC. Supplemented by reference TRBV15 and TRBJ2-1, the full variable domain reads DAMVIQNPRYQVTQFGKPVTLSCSQTLNHNVMYWYQQKSSQAPKLLFHYYDKDFNNEADTPDNFQSRRPNTSFCFLDIRSPGLGDTAMYLCATSRRGTVNEQFFGPGTRLTVL.

The chain has TRBV28 and TRBJ1-4, with D possibly TRBD1 on 5 matching bases. V shed 2 bases and J shed 3 bases, with 13 bases lying between them. The CDR3 length is 16 residues. In germline, CDR1 is MDHEN, CDR2 SYDVKM. The CDR3 region has the DNA TGTGCCAGCAGTTTAGCAGGGAGGGTAGCTAATGAAAAACTGTTTTTT. It yields the protein CASSLAGRVANEKLFF.

The chain uses TRBV7-9 and TRBJ2-5, with 10 bases that match TRBD1. This CDR3 has 15 residues. Looked up from germline, CDR1 is SEHNR and CDR2 is FQNEAQ (reference sequence). J gave up 5 bases and V 5 bases, and 8 bases lay outside the gene matches. CDR3 protein: CASSRSQTGGETQYF. For the CDR3, the DNA is TGTGCCAGCAGCCGTTCACAGACAGGGGGCGAGACCCAGTACTTC.

This chain links TRBV12-3 or TRBV12-4 with TRBJ2-3; 15 positions match TRBD2. Trimming at V came to 7 bases and at J to 0 bases, leaving 11 bases not matched to a gene. This CDR3 contains 19 residues. The CDR3 nucleotides read TGTGCCAGCACCCCGGGACTAGCGGGGGGCCTGACTAGCACAGATACGCAGTATTTT. Protein: CASTPGLAGGLTSTDTQYF.

The genes are TRBV5-1 and TRBJ2-5, with 8 bases that match TRBD2. This CDR3 is built from 19 residues. The junction had 23 bases not matched to a gene; V was cut back by 7 bases and J by 3 bases. CDR1 SGHRS and CDR2 YFSETQ come from the germline V gene. In nucleotides, the CDR3 is TGCGCCAGCCGTTCCGGAGAGCTAGGCGGGGGGCCACTCAAAGAGACCCAGTACTTC. Translating it yields CASRSGELGGGPLKETQYF.

The CDR3, as DNA: TGCAGCGTTGATGCCGGGGTTTGGGCTTTCTTT. Amino acid sequence: CSVDAGVWAFF. The chain has TRBV29-1 and TRBJ1-1; unclear D gene. The V gene's germline CDR1 is SQVTM and CDR2 ANQGSEA. The CDR3 consists of 11 residues. V was cut by 3 bases and J by 11 bases, with 13 bases left in between. Using reference TRBV29-1 and TRBJ1-1 for the parts outside the CDR3, the full variable domain is SAVISQKPSRDICQRGTSLTIQCQVDSQVTMMFWYRQQPGQSLTLIATANQGSEATYESGFVIDKFPISRPNLTFSTLTVSNMSPEDSSIYLCSVDAGVWAFFGQGTRLTVV.

This chain uses TRBV12-3 or TRBV12-4 with TRBJ1-2, with a possible D match to TRBD1 (6 bases). The CDR3 is 14 amino acids. V was trimmed by 4 bases and J by 5 bases, leaving 14 bases between them. The CDR3 nucleotides are TGTGCCAGCAGTTCTACAGGGACTCCGTATGGCTACACCTTC. Translating gives CASSSTGTPYGYTF.

The rearrangement uses TRBV18 and TRBJ2-5, with TRBD1 matching 9 bases. Germline CDR1 is KGHSH and CDR2 is LQKENI. V lost 3 bases to trimming and J lost 4 bases; unmatched junction nucleotides: 6. The CDR3 is made up of 15 amino acids. Here the CDR3 reads CASSPVPGQGETQYF. The CDR3 bases are TGTGCCAGCTCACCGGTGCCGGGACAGGGAGAGACCCAGTACTTC.

The chain uses TRBV4-2 and TRBJ2-3; 10 bases fit TRBD2. The V gene end was trimmed by 1 base and the J gene end by 4 bases; junction bases not matched to a gene: 14. The CDR3 is 19 residues long. Per the germline V gene, CDR1 is LGHNA and CDR2 is YNFKEQ. The CDR3 loop is CASSQVGSGAGGPSDTQYF. CDR3 DNA sequence: TGTGCCAGCAGCCAAGTCGGGTCGGGAGCGGGGGGGCCTTCAGATACGCAGTATTTT.

The rearrangement joins TRBV10-3 to TRBJ2-5; D might be TRBD1 or TRBD2, each matching 5 bases. The J call may be faulty, since TRBJ2-7 better matches the DNA end. The CDR3 runs 15 residues. Per germline, CDR1 ENHRY and CDR2 SYGVKD. CDR3 protein: CAISDGDQGRYEQYF. DNA of the CDR3: TGTGCCATCAGTGATGGGGATCAGGGACGCTACGAGCAGTACTTC.

The J gene is TRBJ2-7, the V gene TRBV6-6; either TRBD1 or TRBD2 may supply D (5 bases each). Germline V gene lookup returns CDR1 MNHNY and CDR2 SVGAGI (reference sequence). This CDR3 has 17 amino acids. The germline V and J ends were trimmed by 2 bases and 3 bases, with 20 bases remaining between them. CDR3 amino acids: CASSYLAGTSSFYEQYF. The CDR3 region has the DNA TGTGCCAGCAGTTACCTTGCCGGGACCTCTTCTTTCTACGAGCAGTACTTC.

The chain carries TRBV5-1 and TRBJ1-1; D is unclear. Germline CDR1 reads SGHRS; CDR2 reads YFSETQ. The V and J ends lost 0 bases and 6 bases respectively, with 9 bases between them. The CDR3 is 13 residues long. In DNA form, the CDR3 reads TGCGCCAGCAGCTTGGAGGTCGAGGCTGAAGCTTTCTTT. It translates to CASSLEVEAEAFF.

V usage is TRBV4-3 and J usage is TRBJ1-5; possible D gene TRBD1, 6 bases. The V gene's germline CDR1 is LGHNA and CDR2 YSLEER. V was shortened by 4 bases and J by 1 base, with 14 bases between the two germline ends. This CDR3 is 16 amino acids long. The CDR3 spells CASSLSTGTSNQPQHF. The CDR3 DNA reads as TGCGCCAGCAGCCTATCGACCGGGACAAGCAATCAGCCCCAGCATTTT.

CDR3 coding DNA: TGCAGTGCTAGAGCCCGGGTTTCACCCCTCCACTTT. The encoded protein is CSARARVSPLHF. The rearrangement uses TRBV20-1 and TRBJ1-6, with D hard to call. The CDR3 runs to 12 residues. V was shortened by 1 base and J by 9 bases, with 7 bases between the two germline ends. Germline V gene data show CDR1 as DFQATT and CDR2 as SNEGSKA (reference sequence).

The rearrangement uses TRBV20-1 and TRBJ1-6; possible D gene TRBD1, 6 bases. V lost 5 bases and J lost 9, with 14 bases in between. The CDR3 is 13 amino acids. Germline CDR1 reads DFQATT; CDR2 reads SNEGSKA (reference sequence). The CDR3 DNA sequence: TGCAGTGCTCCCCCAGGGGTGGGTTCACCCCTCCACTTT. This sequence encodes CSAPPGVGSPLHF.